These 12 T cell receptor beta chains were all obtained from the same sample, sequenced in a study of T cells in Graves' hyperthyroidism and ophthalmopathy. TCR beta CDR3 regions were amplified from RNA transcripts. Using the HTBI primer set, a first-round RT-PCR was run on the TCR CDR3. TCRdb processed the multiplex PCR reads anew with MiXCR; each CDR3 protein has one entry. This sample has about 610,000 distinct CDR3 sequences, with approximately 14% found just once. Sequencing input: blood. Receptors originate from a woman aged 40 to 50 with Graves' ophthalmopathy.

This clonotype appeared a few times. V is TRBV5-1 and J is TRBJ2-2, with D possibly being TRBD1 (6 bases). CDR1 SGHRS and CDR2 YFSETQ come from the germline V gene. The CDR3 extends over 16 amino acids. Trimming stripped 2 bases from V and 0 bases from J, with 11 bases between. CDR3 in amino acids: CASSFGPGANTGELFF. The CDR3 DNA is TGCGCCAGCAGCTTTGGGCCAGGGGCGAACACCGGGGAGCTGTTTTTT.

This clonotype was recorded many times. The genes are TRBV7-2 and TRBJ1-1; D is ambiguous. The CDR3 loop spans 13 amino acids. Germline V gene sequence: CDR1 SGHTA, CDR2 FQGNSA. V dropped 5 bases and J dropped 1 base, with 8 bases sitting between them. The chain's CDR3 is CASSSFENTEAFF. The CDR3, as DNA: TGTGCCAGCAGCAGTTTCGAGAACACTGAAGCTTTCTTT.

This clonotype was detected many times. The chain is built from TRBV6-2 or TRBV6-3 and TRBJ2-7; no definite D call. Germline assignment: CDR1 MNHEY and CDR2 SVGEGT. With 2 bases removed from V and 2 bases from J, the gap between germline ends came to 7 bases. The length of the CDR3 is 13 residues. CDR3 sequence reads: CASSYGQPYEQYF. As DNA, the CDR3 is TGTGCCAGCAGTTACGGGCAGCCCTACGAGCAGTACTTC.

The table lists this clonotype with a count of one. This rearrangement joins TRBV15 to TRBJ2-7, with D perhaps assigned TRBD1 or TRBD2 (6 bases each). The V end lost 1 base, the J end lost 4 bases, and 14 bases lay between the germline ends. The CDR3 spans 15 residues. Germline assignment: CDR1 LNHNV and CDR2 YYDKDF (reference sequence). The CDR3, as DNA: TGTGCCACCAGCAGAGTGGTGGACAGCGGGTACGAGCAGTACTTC. This codes for CATSRVVDSGYEQYF.

This clonotype was seen a single time. With a much larger clone just one base away, this may be a read error. The chain joins TRBV7-2 to TRBJ2-7; D is perhaps TRBD2 (6 bases). From germline, CDR1 is SGHTA and CDR2 FQGNSA. The CDR3 has 14 amino acids. Trimming shortened V by 7 bases and J by 6 bases, and 19 bases separated the two germline ends. As DNA, the CDR3 is TGTGCCAGCAACCAAACCCAACTAGCTGGCGAGCAGTACTTC. Its translation is CASNQTQLAGEQYF.

In this sample, this clonotype turned up many times. This chain uses TRBV28 with TRBJ1-3; 7 nucleotides line up with TRBD1. V dropped 6 bases and J dropped 0; count of bases not matched to a gene: 5. This CDR3 is built from 15 residues. CDR1 and CDR2 from the germline V gene are MDHEN and SYDVKM. CDR3 sequence: CASRGGLYSGNTIYF. CDR3 nucleotide sequence: TGTGCCAGCAGAGGGGGCCTTTACTCTGGAAACACCATATATTTT.

There are many counts of this clonotype. This chain joins TRBV18 and TRBJ2-5; no clear D. Germline CDR1 KGHSH, CDR2 LQKENI. Trimming took off 5 bases at V and 2 bases at J, with 9 bases between the two ends. This CDR3 is built from 13 residues. The CDR3, as DNA: TGTGCCAGCTCAGGTGGTTATCAAGAGACCCAGTACTTC. This gives the protein CASSGGYQETQYF.

This clonotype was observed many times. This chain uses TRBV9 with TRBJ1-1, with TRBD1 matching 9 bases. The V segment lost 0 bases and the J segment 5 bases; nucleotides outside the gene matches: 11. The CDR3 contains 17 residues. Germline V gene data show CDR1 as SGDLS and CDR2 as YYNGEE. CDR3 DNA: TGTGCCAGCAGCGTAGACGTGACAGGGGGAGTAGGGACTGAAGCTTTCTTT. Its translation is CASSVDVTGGVGTEAFF.

This clonotype was counted many times. The chain combines TRBV30 with TRBJ2-7; a weak D match, TRBD1 (5 bases). This CDR3 is built from 14 residues. CDR1 GTSNPN and CDR2 SVGIG come from the germline V gene (reference sequence). V was cut by 1 base and J by 1 base, with 11 bases left in between. CDR3 sequence (DNA): TGTGCCTGGAGTGGGGCAGGGCCATCCTACGAGCAGTACTTC. Amino acids: CAWSGAGPSYEQYF.

The rearrangement uses TRBV7-8 and TRBJ2-2; 7 bases fit TRBD2. J gave up 5 bases and V 2 bases, and 14 bases lay outside the gene matches. The CDR3 extends over 18 amino acids. Germline-derived CDR1 and CDR2 are SGHVS and FQNEAQ. Here the CDR3 DNA reads TGTGCCAGCAGCTTATTTACAAGCAGCGGGCGGGGGACCGGGGAGCTGTTTTTT. It yields the protein CASSLFTSSGRGTGELFF.

In this sample, this clonotype turned up many times. The genes are TRBV7-2 and TRBJ2-5; maybe TRBD2 (5 bases). The germline gives CDR1 SGHTA, CDR2 FQGNSA. This CDR3 has 15 amino acids. Deletions cut 2 bases from V and 2 bases from J, with 12 bases between. CDR3 loop: CASSLSVSVQETQYF. DNA of the CDR3: TGTGCCAGCAGCTTATCGGTTAGCGTACAAGAGACCCAGTACTTC.

In this sample, this clonotype turned up many times. This chain uses TRBV5-4 with TRBJ2-7; the match to TRBD1 covers 7 bases. The CDR3 loop spans 15 amino acids. J was trimmed by 5 bases and V by 4 bases; bases with no gene match: 12. CDR1 is SGHNT, CDR2 YYREEE, per germline (reference sequence). CDR3 loop: CASSPPPTGSNEQYF. The CDR3 DNA reads as TGTGCCAGCAGCCCCCCCCCGACAGGGTCTAACGAGCAGTACTTC.